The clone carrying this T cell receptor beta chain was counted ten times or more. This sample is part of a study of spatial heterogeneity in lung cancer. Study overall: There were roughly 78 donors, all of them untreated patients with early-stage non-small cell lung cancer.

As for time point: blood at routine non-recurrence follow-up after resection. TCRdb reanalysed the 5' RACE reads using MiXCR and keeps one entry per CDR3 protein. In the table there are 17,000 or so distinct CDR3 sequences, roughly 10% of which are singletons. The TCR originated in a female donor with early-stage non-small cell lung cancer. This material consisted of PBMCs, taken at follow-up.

CDR3 sequence reads: CASSLAPGPPRETQYF. CDR3 DNA: TGTGCCAGCAGCTTAGCCCCTGGACCACCGCGAGAGACCCAGTACTTC. This chain joins TRBV7-6 and TRBJ2-5, with D hard to call. Germline CDR1 and CDR2: SGHVS and FNYEAQ. Trimming cost V 0 bases and J 4 bases, with 15 bases left between them. The CDR3 is made up of 16 amino acids.